Below, 20 T cell receptor beta chains from the same sample are listed, as sequenced in a study of T cell responses to AZD1222 COVID-19 vaccine. Repertoires were generated with immunoSEQ multiplex PCR, while TCRdb's copy carries only in-frame clones and drops some. The sample lists approximately 120,000 clones, 88% seen once, with 4.5% to 6.5% in the top ten. The material was peripheral blood, obtained 28 days after the second AZD1222 dose. The receptors originated from an adult who received the AZD1222 COVID-19 vaccine.

The chain has TRBV18 and TRBJ1-1, with a possible D match to TRBD1 (5 bases). V lost 3 bases and J 11 bases, leaving 19 bases between the germline ends. This CDR3 has 14 amino acids. Germline CDR1 is KGHSH and CDR2 is LQKENI. CDR3 loop: CASSPLGDSRVAFF. In nucleotides, the CDR3 is TGTGCCAGCTCACCCCTCGGAGACAGTAGGGTGGCTTTCTTT.

The J gene is TRBJ1-5, the V gene TRBV24-1; no firm D call. This CDR3 has 15 residues. The germline V and J ends were trimmed by 3 bases and 0 bases, with 8 bases remaining between them. Germline lookup yields CDR1 KGHDR and CDR2 SFDVKD. In DNA form, the CDR3 reads TGTGCCACCAGTGATCCGGCGAATAGCAATCAGCCCCAGCATTTT. This translates into CATSDPANSNQPQHF.

The CDR3 DNA is TGCGCCAGCAGCCCCGGCCGGGCTGGTACAAACAATGAGCAGTTCTTC. The encoded protein is CASSPGRAGTNNEQFF. The chain employs TRBV5-1 and TRBJ2-1; D not resolved. The CDR3 has 16 amino acids. Trimming took off 4 bases at V and 5 bases at J, with 19 bases between the two ends. CDR1 and CDR2 (germline): SGHRS, YFSETQ.

This chain joins TRBV6-5 and TRBJ1-2, with 9 bases lining up with TRBD1. Germline values: CDR1 MNHEY, CDR2 SVGAGI. The CDR3 covers 14 residues. The junction had 6 bases not matched to a gene; V was cut back by 5 bases and J by 5 bases. The CDR3 region is CASSPDRGLYGYTF. CDR3 sequence (DNA): TGTGCCAGCAGTCCGGACAGGGGACTGTATGGCTACACCTTC.

The CDR3 region has the DNA TGCGCCAGCAGCCCCGCGGGACTTCTTTCCTACGAGCAGTACTTC. The encoded protein is CASSPAGLLSYEQYF. The chain joins TRBV5-1 to TRBJ2-7; a weak D match, TRBD2 (6 bases). This CDR3 has 15 residues. Germline values: CDR1 SGHRS, CDR2 YFSETQ. The V end lost 4 bases, the J end lost 1 base, and 15 bases lay between the germline ends. The full variable domain, completed using reference TRBV5-1 and TRBJ2-7, is KAGVTQTPRYLIKTRGQQVTLSCSPISGHRSVSWYQQTPGQGLQFLFEYFSETQRNKGNFPGRFSGRQFSNSRSEMNVSTLELGDSALYLCASSPAGLLSYEQYFGPGTRLTVT.

This rearrangement joins TRBV28 to TRBJ2-2; 13 nucleotides line up with TRBD2. V was clipped by 3 bases and J by 4 bases; unmatched bases: 8. The CDR3 totals 18 residues. Germline V gives CDR1 MDHEN, CDR2 SYDVKM. The CDR3 DNA sequence: TGTGCCAGCAGTTTCCTAGGACTAGCGGGAGAGGGCACCGGGGAGCTGTTTTTT. Protein: CASSFLGLAGEGTGELFF. Full variable domain (missing parts from reference TRBV28 and TRBJ2-2): DVKVTQSSRYLVKRTGEKVFLECVQDMDHENMFWYRQDPGLGLRLIYFSYDVKMKEKGDIPEGYSVSREKKERFSLILESASTNQTSMYLCASSFLGLAGEGTGELFFGEGSRLTVL.

The genes are TRBV6-6 and TRBJ2-3, with a weak D call TRBD2 (6 bases). Germline CDR1 MNHNY, CDR2 SVGAGI (reference sequence). Trimming removed 7 bases from V and 0 bases from J, with 14 bases in between. This CDR3 region has 15 residues. Here the CDR3 DNA reads TGTGCCAGCACCGGGACTCGAACTAGCACAGATACGCAGTATTTT. Amino acid sequence: CASTGTRTSTDTQYF.

The gene calls are TRBV4-1 and TRBJ1-5, with a possible D match to TRBD1 (5 bases). The germline CDR1 and CDR2 sequences are MGHRA and YSYEKL. V was pared by 3 bases and J by 3 bases, with 12 bases between. This CDR3 is 15 amino acids long. The CDR3, as DNA: TGCGCCAGCAGCCAGCCCGGGACTATCAATCAGCCCCAGCATTTT. Translation: CASSQPGTINQPQHF.

The V call is TRBV2, the J call TRBJ1-1; weak D call: TRBD1 (6 bases). This CDR3 spans 13 amino acids. CDR1 and CDR2 from the germline V gene are SNHLY and FYNNEI. V was trimmed by 5 bases and J by 6 bases, leaving 13 bases between them. The CDR3 bases are TGTGCCAGCAGTCCAGGGGTCGAGTCTGAAGCTTTCTTT. The encoded protein is CASSPGVESEAFF.

The rearrangement joins TRBV7-9 to TRBJ1-1, with a tentative D call TRBD1 (6 bases). CDR3 length equals 18 residues. Trimming removed 3 bases from V and 3 bases from J, with 23 bases in between. Looked up from germline, CDR1 is SEHNR and CDR2 is FQNEAQ (reference sequence). The CDR3 protein is CASSLFRVGGGRDTEAFF. DNA for the CDR3: TGTGCCAGCAGCTTGTTCCGGGTCGGAGGGGGGAGGGACACTGAAGCTTTCTTT.

The chain recombines TRBV11-3 with TRBJ2-1; the match to TRBD2 covers 8 bases. CDR1 is SGHNT and CDR2 is YENEEA in the germline V gene. This CDR3 is 14 amino acids long. The trim removed 4 bases at V and 8 bases at J, leaving 7 bases unmatched. The CDR3 is CASSSSGRGYEQFF. DNA of the CDR3: TGTGCCAGCAGCTCCAGCGGGAGAGGCTATGAGCAGTTCTTC.

This chain uses TRBV3-1 (or the pseudogene TRBV3-2) with TRBJ2-1; TRBD2 matches 13 bases. The V gene end was trimmed by 5 bases and the J gene end by 4 bases; junction bases not matched to a gene: 5. This CDR3 contains 16 residues. In germline, CDR1 is LGHDT, CDR2 YNNKEL (reference sequence). The CDR3 region is CASSYGLAGVYNEQFF. The CDR3 nucleotides read TGTGCCAGCAGCTACGGACTAGCGGGAGTGTACAATGAGCAGTTCTTC.

The V call is TRBV4-3, the J call TRBJ2-3; D is perhaps TRBD2 (6 bases). CDR1 is LGHNA and CDR2 is YSLEER in the germline V gene. V lost 1 base, J lost 4 bases, and 6 bases lay in between. The CDR3 has 13 residues. The CDR3 DNA follows: TGCGCCAGCAGCCAAGGGGAGGCAGATACGCAGTATTTT. It translates to CASSQGEADTQYF.

The V and J genes are TRBV18 and TRBJ1-2, with D unclear. The length of the CDR3 is 15 residues. V lost 0 bases and J lost 3, with 11 bases in between. CDR1 and CDR2 from the germline V gene are KGHSH and LQKENI. The CDR3 loop is CASSPPGSTDYGYTF. DNA of the CDR3: TGTGCCAGCTCACCACCGGGGTCAACCGACTATGGCTACACCTTC.

The chain links TRBV28 to TRBJ2-2; no firm D call. The CDR3 has 12 residues. Germline V gene lookup returns CDR1 MDHEN and CDR2 SYDVKM. With 6 bases removed from V and 5 bases from J, the gap between germline ends came to 7 bases. The CDR3 here is CASRGGTGELFF. Here the CDR3 DNA reads TGTGCCAGCAGGGGCGGTACCGGGGAGCTGTTTTTT.

This clone was seen once. The V call is TRBV5-1, the J call TRBJ1-3, with a weak D call TRBD1 (5 bases). Trimming cost V 6 bases and J 0 bases, with 13 bases left between them. CDR3 length: 15 amino acids. In germline, CDR1 is SGHRS, CDR2 YFSETQ. DNA for the CDR3: TGCGCCAGCAAGTTGGAGGGGCTCTCTGGAAACACCATATATTTT. Residues: CASKLEGLSGNTIYF.

The V gene is TRBV7-2, the J gene TRBJ2-3; TRBD2 matches at 10 bases. Germline V CDR1 and CDR2: SGHTA, FQGNSA. The V segment lost 5 bases and the J segment 3 bases; nucleotides outside the gene matches: 5. CDR3 size: 15 residues. The CDR3 loop is CASSPVAGGTDTQYF. CDR3 bases: TGTGCCAGCAGCCCCGTAGCGGGGGGTACAGATACGCAGTATTTT.

The genes are TRBV6-5 and TRBJ1-1, with D uncertain. This CDR3 region has 13 residues. Trimming took 6 bases from V and 1 from J, leaving 9 bases between them. CDR1 is MNHEY, CDR2 SVGAGI, per germline. CDR3 in DNA: TGTGCCAGCAGCAACGGGGAGAACACTGAAGCTTTCTTT. This gives the protein CASSNGENTEAFF.

This clone occurred a few times. The chain couples TRBV10-2 to TRBJ1-3; D is uncertain. V dropped 2 bases and J dropped 0 bases, with 5 bases sitting between them. Germline CDR1 WSHSY, CDR2 SAAADI. The CDR3 contains 14 residues. DNA of the CDR3: TGCGCCAGCAGTGAGGCCAGCTCTGGAAACACCATATATTTT. Amino acid sequence: CASSEASSGNTIYF.

V usage is TRBV7-2 and J usage is TRBJ2-2; D might be TRBD2 (6 bases). This CDR3 has 15 amino acids. V lost 4 bases, J lost 4 bases, and 13 bases lay in between. Germline lookup yields CDR1 SGHTA and CDR2 FQGNSA. CDR3 coding DNA: TGTGCCAGCAGCTGGGGAGGTGTCGGCACCGGGGAGCTGTTTTTT. Protein sequence: CASSWGGVGTGELFF.